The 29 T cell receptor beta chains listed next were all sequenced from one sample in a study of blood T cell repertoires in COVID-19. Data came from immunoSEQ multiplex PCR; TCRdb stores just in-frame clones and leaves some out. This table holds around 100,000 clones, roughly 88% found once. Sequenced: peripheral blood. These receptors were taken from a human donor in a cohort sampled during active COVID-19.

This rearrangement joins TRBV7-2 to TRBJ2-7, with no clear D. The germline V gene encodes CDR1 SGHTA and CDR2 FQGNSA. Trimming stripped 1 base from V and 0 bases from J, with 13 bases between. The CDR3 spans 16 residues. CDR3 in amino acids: CASSLDIRRSSYEQYF. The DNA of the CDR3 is TGTGCCAGCAGCTTAGACATACGTCGCAGCTCCTACGAGCAGTACTTC.

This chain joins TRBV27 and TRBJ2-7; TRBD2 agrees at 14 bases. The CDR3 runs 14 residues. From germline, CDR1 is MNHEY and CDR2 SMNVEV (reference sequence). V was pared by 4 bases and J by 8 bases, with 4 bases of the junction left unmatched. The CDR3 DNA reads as TGTGCCAGCAGTTCTGGGACTAGCGGGAGACAGCAGTACTTC. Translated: CASSSGTSGRQQYF.

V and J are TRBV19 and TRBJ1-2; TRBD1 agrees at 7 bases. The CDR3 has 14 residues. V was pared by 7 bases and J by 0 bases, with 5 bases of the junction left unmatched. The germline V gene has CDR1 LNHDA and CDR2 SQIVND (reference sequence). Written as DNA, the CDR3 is TGTGCCAGTACCCGGACAGGAACTAACTATGGCTACACCTTC. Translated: CASTRTGTNYGYTF.

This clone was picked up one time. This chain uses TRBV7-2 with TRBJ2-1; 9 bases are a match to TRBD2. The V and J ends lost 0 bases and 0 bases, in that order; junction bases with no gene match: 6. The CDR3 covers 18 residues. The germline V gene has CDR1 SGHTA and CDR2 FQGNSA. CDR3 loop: CASSLAASGVSSYNEQFF. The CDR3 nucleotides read TGTGCCAGCAGCTTAGCGGCTAGCGGGGTTAGCTCCTACAATGAGCAGTTCTTC.

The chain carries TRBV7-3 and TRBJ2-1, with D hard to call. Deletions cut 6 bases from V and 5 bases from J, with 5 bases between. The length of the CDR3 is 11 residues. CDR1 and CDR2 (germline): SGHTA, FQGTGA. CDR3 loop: CASSSDNEQFF. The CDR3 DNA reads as TGTGCCAGCAGTTCGGACAATGAGCAGTTCTTC.

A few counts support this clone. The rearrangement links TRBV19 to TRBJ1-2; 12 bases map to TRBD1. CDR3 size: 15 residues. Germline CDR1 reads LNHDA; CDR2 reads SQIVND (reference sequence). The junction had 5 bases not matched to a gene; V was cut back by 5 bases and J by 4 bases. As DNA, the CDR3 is TGTGCCAGTAGTGCGGGGACAGGGGGCATCTATGGCTACACCTTC. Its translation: CASSAGTGGIYGYTF.

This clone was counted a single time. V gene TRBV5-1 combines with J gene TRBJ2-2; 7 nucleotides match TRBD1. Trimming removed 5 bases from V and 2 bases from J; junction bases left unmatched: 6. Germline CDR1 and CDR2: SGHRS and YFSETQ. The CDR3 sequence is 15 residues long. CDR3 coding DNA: TGCGCCAGCAGTATAGGGACAGACAACACCGGGGAGCTGTTTTTT. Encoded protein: CASSIGTDNTGELFF. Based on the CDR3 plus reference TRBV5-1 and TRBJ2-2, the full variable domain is KAGVTQTPRYLIKTRGQQVTLSCSPISGHRSVSWYQQTPGQGLQFLFEYFSETQRNKGNFPGRFSGRQFSNSRSEMNVSTLELGDSALYLCASSIGTDNTGELFFGEGSRLTVL.

The CDR3 sequence is CASRGQVSYNEQFF. The CDR3 region has the DNA TGTGCCAGCCGGGGACAGGTCTCCTACAATGAGCAGTTCTTC. The chain joins TRBV28 to TRBJ2-1, with 8 bases aligning to TRBD1. Germline assignment: CDR1 MDHEN and CDR2 SYDVKM. V shed 8 bases and J 0 bases; nucleotides not matched to a gene: 3. The CDR3 runs to 14 residues.

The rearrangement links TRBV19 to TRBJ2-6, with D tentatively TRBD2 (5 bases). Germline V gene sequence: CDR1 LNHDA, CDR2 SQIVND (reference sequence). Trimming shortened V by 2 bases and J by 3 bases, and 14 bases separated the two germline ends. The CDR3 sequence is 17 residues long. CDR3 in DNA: TGTGCCAGTAGTATACTCCGGGGTCCGGGTGGGGCCAACGTCCTGACTTTC. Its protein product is CASSILRGPGGANVLTF.

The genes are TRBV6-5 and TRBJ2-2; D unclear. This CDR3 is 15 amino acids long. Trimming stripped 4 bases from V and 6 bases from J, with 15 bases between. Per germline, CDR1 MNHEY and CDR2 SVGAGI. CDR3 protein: CASSWIGVHPGELFF. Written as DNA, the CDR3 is TGTGCCAGCAGTTGGATCGGAGTGCATCCCGGGGAGCTGTTTTTT.

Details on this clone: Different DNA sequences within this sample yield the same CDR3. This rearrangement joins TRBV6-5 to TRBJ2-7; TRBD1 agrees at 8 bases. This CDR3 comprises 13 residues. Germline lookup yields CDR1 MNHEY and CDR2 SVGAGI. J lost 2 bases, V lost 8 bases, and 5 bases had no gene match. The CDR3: CASRGTGPYEQYF. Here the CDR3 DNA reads TGTGCCAGCCGCGGGACAGGTCCCTACGAGCAGTACTTC.

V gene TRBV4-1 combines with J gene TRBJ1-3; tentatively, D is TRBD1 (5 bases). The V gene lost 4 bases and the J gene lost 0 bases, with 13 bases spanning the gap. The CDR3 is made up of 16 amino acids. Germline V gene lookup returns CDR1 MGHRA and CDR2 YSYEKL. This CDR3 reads CASSPLVGPSGNTIYF. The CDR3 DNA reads TGCGCCAGCAGCCCCCTTGTGGGGCCCTCTGGAAACACCATATATTTT.

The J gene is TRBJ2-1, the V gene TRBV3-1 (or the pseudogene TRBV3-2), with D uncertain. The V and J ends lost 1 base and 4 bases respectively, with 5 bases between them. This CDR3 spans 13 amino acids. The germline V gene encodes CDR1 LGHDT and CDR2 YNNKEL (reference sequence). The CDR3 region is CASSQAGYNEQFF. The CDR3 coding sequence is TGTGCCAGCAGCCAAGCCGGTTACAATGAGCAGTTCTTC.

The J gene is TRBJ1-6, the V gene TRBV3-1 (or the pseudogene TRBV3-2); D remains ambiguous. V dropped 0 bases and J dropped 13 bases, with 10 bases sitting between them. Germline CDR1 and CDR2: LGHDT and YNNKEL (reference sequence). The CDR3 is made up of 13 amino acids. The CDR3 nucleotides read TGTGCCAGCAGCCAAGATGTTGTCGGTCCCCTCCACTTT. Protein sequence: CASSQDVVGPLHF.

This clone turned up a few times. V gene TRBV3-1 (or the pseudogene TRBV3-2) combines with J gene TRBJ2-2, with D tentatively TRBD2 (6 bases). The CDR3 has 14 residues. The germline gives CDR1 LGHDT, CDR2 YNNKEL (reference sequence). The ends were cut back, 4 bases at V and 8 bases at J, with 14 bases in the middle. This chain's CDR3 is CASSLGTDLGELFF. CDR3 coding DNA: TGTGCCAGCAGCCTTGGGACTGACCTGGGGGAGCTGTTTTTT.

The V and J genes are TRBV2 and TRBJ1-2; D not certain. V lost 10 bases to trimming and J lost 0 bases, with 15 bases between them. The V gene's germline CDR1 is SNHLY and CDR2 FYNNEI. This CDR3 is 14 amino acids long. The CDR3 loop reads CAIPHRTPNYGYTF. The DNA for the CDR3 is TGTGCCATACCCCATAGGACTCCTAACTATGGCTACACCTTC. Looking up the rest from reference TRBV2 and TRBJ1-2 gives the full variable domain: EPEVTQTPSHQVTQMGQEVILRCVPISNHLYFYWYRQILGQKVEFLVSFYNNEISEKSEIFDDQFSVERPDGSNFTLKIRSTKLEDSAMYFCAIPHRTPNYGYTFGSGTRLTVV.

The DNA of the CDR3 is TGTGCCAGTCGAGAGGGGGGGAACTATGGCTACACCTTC. This gives the protein CASREGGNYGYTF. This sequence joins TRBV28 and TRBJ1-2, with D possibly TRBD1 on 6 matching bases. This CDR3 is built from 13 residues. The germline V and J ends were trimmed by 9 bases and 2 bases, with 13 bases remaining between them. Per germline, CDR1 MDHEN and CDR2 SYDVKM.

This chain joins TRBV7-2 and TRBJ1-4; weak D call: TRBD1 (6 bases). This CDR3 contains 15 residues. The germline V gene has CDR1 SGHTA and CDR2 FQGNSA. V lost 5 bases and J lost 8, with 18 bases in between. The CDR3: CASSPPGPRGEKLFF. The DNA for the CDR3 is TGTGCCAGCAGCCCGCCGGGGCCGAGGGGGGAAAAACTGTTTTTT.

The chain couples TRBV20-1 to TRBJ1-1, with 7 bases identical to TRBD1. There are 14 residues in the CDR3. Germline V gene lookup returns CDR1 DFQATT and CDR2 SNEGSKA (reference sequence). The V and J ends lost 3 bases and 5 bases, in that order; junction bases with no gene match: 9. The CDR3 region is CSASITQGVTEAFF. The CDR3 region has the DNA TGCAGTGCTAGTATAACGCAGGGGGTAACTGAAGCTTTCTTT.

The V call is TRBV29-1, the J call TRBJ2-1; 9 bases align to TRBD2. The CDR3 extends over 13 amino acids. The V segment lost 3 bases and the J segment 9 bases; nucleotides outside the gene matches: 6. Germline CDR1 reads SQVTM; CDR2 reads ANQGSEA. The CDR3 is CSVDSGGHGEQFF. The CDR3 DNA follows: TGCAGCGTTGATAGCGGGGGTCACGGTGAGCAGTTCTTC.

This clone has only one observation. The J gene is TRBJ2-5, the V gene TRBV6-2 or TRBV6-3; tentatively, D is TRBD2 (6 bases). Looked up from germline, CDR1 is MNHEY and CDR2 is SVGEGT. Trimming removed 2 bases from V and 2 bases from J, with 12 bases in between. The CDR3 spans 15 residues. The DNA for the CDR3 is TGTGCCAGCAGTTACGGGGGGAGAAGACAAGAGACCCAGTACTTC. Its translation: CASSYGGRRQETQYF.

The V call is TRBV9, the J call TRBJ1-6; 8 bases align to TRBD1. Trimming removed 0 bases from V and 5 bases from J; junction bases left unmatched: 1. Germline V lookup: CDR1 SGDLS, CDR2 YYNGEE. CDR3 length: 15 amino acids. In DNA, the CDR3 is TGTGCCAGCAGCGTAGGGACAGGGAATAATTCACCCCTCCACTTT. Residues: CASSVGTGNNSPLHF.

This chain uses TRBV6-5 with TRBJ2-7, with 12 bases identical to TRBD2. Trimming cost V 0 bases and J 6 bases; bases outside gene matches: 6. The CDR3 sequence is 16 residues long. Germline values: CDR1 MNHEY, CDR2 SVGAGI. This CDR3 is CASSYSMLAGGREQYF. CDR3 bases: TGTGCCAGCAGTTACTCTATGCTAGCGGGAGGGCGCGAGCAGTACTTC.

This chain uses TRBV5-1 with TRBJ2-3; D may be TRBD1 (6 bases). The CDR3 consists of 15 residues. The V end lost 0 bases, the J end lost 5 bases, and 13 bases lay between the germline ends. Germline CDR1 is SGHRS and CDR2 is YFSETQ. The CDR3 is CASSLAAGVVDTQYF. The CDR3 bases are TGCGCCAGCAGCTTGGCGGCAGGGGTGGTAGATACGCAGTATTTT.

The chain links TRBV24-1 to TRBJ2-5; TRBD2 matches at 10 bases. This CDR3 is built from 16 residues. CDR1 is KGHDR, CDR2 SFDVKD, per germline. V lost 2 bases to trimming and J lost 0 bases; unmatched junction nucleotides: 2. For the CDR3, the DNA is TGTGCCACCAGTGATTGGACTAGCGGTTACCAAGAGACCCAGTACTTC. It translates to CATSDWTSGYQETQYF.

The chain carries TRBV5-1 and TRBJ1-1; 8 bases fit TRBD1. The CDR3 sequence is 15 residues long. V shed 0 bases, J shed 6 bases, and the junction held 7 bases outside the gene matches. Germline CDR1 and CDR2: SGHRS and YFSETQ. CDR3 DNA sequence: TGCGCCAGCAGCTTGGGATCAGGGGGCGACCCTGAAGCTTTCTTT. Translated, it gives CASSLGSGGDPEAFF.

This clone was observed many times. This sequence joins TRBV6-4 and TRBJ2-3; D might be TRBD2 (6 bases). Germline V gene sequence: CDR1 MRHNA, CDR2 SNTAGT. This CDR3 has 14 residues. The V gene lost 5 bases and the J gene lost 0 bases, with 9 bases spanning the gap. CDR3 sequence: CASSSSGSTDTQYF. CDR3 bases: TGTGCCAGCAGTTCCAGCGGGAGCACAGATACGCAGTATTTT.

CDR3: CASLPGQGAFGYTF. CDR3 DNA: TGTGCCAGCCTGCCCGGACAGGGGGCATTTGGCTACACCTTC. The chain carries TRBV28 and TRBJ1-2; 11 bases fit TRBD1. With V trimmed by 8 bases and J by 7 bases, 9 bases remained unmatched. The CDR3 extends over 14 amino acids. Germline V gene sequence: CDR1 MDHEN, CDR2 SYDVKM.

As DNA, the CDR3 is TGTGCCACCAGTGGGGTAGGGACATCTGAGACCCAGTACTTC. Translated, it gives CATSGVGTSETQYF. The V call is TRBV24-1, the J call TRBJ2-5, with D perhaps TRBD1 (6 bases). CDR3 length equals 14 residues. V shed 5 bases and J shed 5 bases, with 14 bases lying between them. Per germline, CDR1 KGHDR and CDR2 SFDVKD.